Sequencing of this TCR beta chain was carried out in a study of T cell responses to AZD1222 COVID-19 vaccine. Overall study results and limits: Repertoire sampling was restricted to post-peak T cell response timepoints.

This CDR3 region has 14 residues. Looked up from germline, CDR1 is SGHNT and CDR2 is YYREEE (reference sequence). V lost 5 bases and J lost 0, with 10 bases in between. Note on this clone: Its specificity is unknown.

Using immunoSEQ multiplex PCR, the repertoire was profiled, and TCRdb retains in-frame clones only, with some absent. The sample gives about 130,000 clones, 85% of which show up once; just under 4.5% is in the top ten. V is TRBV5-4 and J is TRBJ2-3, with D possibly TRBD2 on 6 matching bases. This specimen was peripheral blood, taken 28 days after the second AZD1222 dose. The sequence came from an adult who received the AZD1222 COVID-19 vaccine. Written as DNA, the CDR3 is TGTGCCAGCAGGGCGGGGATTAGCACAGATACGCAGTATTTT. Translated, it gives CASRAGISTDTQYF.